The entry below gives a single T cell receptor beta chain sequence along with its context. This sample was taken from a study of cytomegalovirus exposure and HLA in healthy donors. This table comes from immunoSEQ multiplex PCR, and its TCRdb copy is limited to in-frame clones, with some not included. The sample consists of 200,000 or so clones, 87% of them appearing once. The donors formed part of the roughly 120-subject validation cohort, distinct from the approximately 670-subject first cohort. CDR3 length: 15 amino acids. V lost 5 bases to trimming and J lost 3 bases; unmatched junction nucleotides: 6. Germline values: CDR1 MDHEN, CDR2 SYDVKM.

The V gene is TRBV28, the J gene TRBJ2-7, with 11 bases aligning to TRBD2. The clonotype was recovered from a woman younger than 30 in good health and CMV-seropositive. The sample was PBMCs. CDR3 loop: CASSAGTSGLYEQYF. The CDR3 DNA follows: TGTGCCAGCAGTGCCGGGACTAGCGGCCTCTACGAGCAGTACTTC.